This T cell receptor (beta chain) was sequenced during a study of lymphopenia after photon versus proton radiotherapy. The germline gives CDR1 LNHNV, CDR2 YYDKDF (reference sequence). This CDR3 region has 14 residues. On this clone: One end of the junction varies from germline; a read error may be responsible. This sample also contains other DNA sequences that code for the same CDR3.

TCRdb keeps only in-frame clones here, not all; method: immunoSEQ multiplex PCR. The sample carries around 63,000 clones, approximately 87% recorded once. This receptor was identified in an elderly man with esophageal cancer. The rearrangement joins TRBV15 to TRBJ1-2; D call uncertain. This specimen consisted of peripheral blood, obtained from a patient treated with proton-based radiotherapy. CDR3 in DNA: TGCGCCACCAGCAGAGCAGGACGGAACTATGGCTACACCTTC. Protein product: CATSRAGRNYGYTF.